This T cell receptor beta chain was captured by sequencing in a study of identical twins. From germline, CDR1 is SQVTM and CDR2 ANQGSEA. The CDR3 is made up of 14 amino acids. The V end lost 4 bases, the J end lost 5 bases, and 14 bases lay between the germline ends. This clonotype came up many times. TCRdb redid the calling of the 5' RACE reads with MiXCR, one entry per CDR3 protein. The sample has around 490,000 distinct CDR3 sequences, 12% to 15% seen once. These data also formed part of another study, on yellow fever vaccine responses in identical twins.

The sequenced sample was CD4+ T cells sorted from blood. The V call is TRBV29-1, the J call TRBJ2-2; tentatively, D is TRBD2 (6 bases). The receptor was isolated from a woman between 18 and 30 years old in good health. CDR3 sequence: CSVGELAGTGELFF. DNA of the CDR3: TGCAGCGTTGGGGAACTAGCAGGGACCGGGGAGCTGTTTTTT.